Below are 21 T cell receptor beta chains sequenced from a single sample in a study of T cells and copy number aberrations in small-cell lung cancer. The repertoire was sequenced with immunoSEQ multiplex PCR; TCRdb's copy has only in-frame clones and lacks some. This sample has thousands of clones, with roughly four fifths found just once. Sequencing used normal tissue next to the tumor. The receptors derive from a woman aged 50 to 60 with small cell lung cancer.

The CDR3, as DNA: TGTGCCACCAGCTCCGGCTTCACAGATACGCAGTATTTT. It is translated as CATSSGFTDTQYF. The rearrangement joins TRBV15 to TRBJ2-3; D call uncertain. Trimming pared 5 bases from V and 2 bases from J, leaving 8 bases between. This CDR3 is built from 13 residues. Germline loops: CDR1 LNHNV, CDR2 YYDKDF (reference sequence).

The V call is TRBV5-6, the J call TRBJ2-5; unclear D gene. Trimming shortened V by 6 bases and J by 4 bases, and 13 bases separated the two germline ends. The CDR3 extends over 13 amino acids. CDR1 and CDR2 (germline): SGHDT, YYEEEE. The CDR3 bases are TGTGCCAGCACTCCGGCAGGTTTAGAGACCCAGTACTTC. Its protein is CASTPAGLETQYF.

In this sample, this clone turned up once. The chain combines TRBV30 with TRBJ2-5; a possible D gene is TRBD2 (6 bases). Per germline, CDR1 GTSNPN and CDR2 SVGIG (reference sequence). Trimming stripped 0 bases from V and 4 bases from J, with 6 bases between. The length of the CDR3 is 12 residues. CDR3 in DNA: TGTGCCTGGAGTGTCGGGGGAGAGACCCAGTACTTC. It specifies CAWSVGGETQYF.

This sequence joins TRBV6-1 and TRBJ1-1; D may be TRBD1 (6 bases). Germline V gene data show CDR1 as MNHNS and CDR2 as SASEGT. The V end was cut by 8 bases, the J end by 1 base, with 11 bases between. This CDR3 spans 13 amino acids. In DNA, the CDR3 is TGTGCCAGCTTTTTACAGGGGAACACTGAAGCTTTCTTT. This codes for CASFLQGNTEAFF.

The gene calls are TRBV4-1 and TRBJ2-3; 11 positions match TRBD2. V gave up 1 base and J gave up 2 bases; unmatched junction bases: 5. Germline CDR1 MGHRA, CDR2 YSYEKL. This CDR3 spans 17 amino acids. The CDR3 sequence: CASSQAPGLAATDTQYF. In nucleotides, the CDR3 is TGCGCCAGCAGCCAAGCTCCGGGACTAGCGGCCACAGATACGCAGTATTTT.

CDR3 protein: CASSLEAVQYF. Written as DNA, the CDR3 is TGTGCCAGCAGCTTAGAGGCCGTTCAGTACTTC. This sequence joins TRBV11-2 and TRBJ2-4; D gene uncertain. The CDR3 extends over 11 amino acids. Germline CDR1 and CDR2: SGHAT and FQNNGV. V was pared by 0 bases and J by 11 bases, with 5 bases between.

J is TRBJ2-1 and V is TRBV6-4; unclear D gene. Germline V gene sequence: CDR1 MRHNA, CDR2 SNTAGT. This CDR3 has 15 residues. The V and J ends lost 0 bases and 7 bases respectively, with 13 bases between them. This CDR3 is CASSDSPQFPNEQFF. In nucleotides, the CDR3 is TGTGCCAGCAGTGACTCGCCCCAGTTTCCGAATGAGCAGTTCTTC.

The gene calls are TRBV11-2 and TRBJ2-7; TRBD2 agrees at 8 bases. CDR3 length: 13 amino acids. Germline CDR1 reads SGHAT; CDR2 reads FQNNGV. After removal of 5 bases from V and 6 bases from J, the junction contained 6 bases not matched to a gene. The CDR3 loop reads CASSISGNSEQYF. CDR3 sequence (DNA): TGTGCCAGCAGCATTAGCGGGAACAGCGAGCAGTACTTC.

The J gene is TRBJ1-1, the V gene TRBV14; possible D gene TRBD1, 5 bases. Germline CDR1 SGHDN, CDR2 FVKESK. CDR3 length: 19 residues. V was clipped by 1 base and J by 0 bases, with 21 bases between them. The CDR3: CASSQGPLTSVGVNTEAFF. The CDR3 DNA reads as TGTGCCAGCAGCCAAGGCCCTCTGACATCTGTGGGGGTGAACACTGAAGCTTTCTTT.

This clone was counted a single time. In nucleotides, the CDR3 is TGCGCCAGCACCGGGGACAGCTATGGCTACACCTTC. Translated, it gives CASTGDSYGYTF. The V and J genes are TRBV10-2 and TRBJ1-2; 7 bases map to TRBD1. The CDR3 has 12 amino acids. J was trimmed by 4 bases and V by 7 bases; bases with no gene match: 3. Germline V lookup: CDR1 WSHSY, CDR2 SAAADI.

The CDR3 loop reads CASSPHTGGTNTGELFF. DNA of the CDR3: TGCGCCAGCAGCCCTCATACGGGAGGTACGAACACCGGGGAGCTGTTTTTT. The rearrangement joins TRBV5-1 to TRBJ2-2, with TRBD2 identical over 7 bases. V gave up 4 bases and J gave up 0 bases; unmatched junction bases: 9. There are 17 residues in the CDR3. Germline values: CDR1 SGHRS, CDR2 YFSETQ.

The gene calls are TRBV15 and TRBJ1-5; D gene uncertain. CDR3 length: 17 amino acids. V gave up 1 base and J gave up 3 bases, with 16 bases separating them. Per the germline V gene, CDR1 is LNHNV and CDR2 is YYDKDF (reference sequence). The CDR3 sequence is CATSRGQEVGPNQPQHF. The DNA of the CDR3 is TGTGCCACCAGCAGAGGGCAGGAGGTGGGCCCCAATCAGCCCCAGCATTTT.

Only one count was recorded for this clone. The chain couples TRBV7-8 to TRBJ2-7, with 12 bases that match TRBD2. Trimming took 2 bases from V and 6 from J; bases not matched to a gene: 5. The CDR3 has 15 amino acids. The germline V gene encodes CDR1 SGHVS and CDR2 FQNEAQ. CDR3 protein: CASSLNLAGGSEQYF. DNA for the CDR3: TGTGCCAGCAGCTTAAATCTAGCGGGAGGGTCCGAGCAGTACTTC.

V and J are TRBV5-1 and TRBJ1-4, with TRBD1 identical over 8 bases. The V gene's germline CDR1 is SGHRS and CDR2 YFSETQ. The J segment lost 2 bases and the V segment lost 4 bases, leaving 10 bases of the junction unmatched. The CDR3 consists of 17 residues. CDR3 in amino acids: CASSRTGNPATNEKLFF. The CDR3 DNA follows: TGCGCCAGCAGCAGGACAGGGAATCCTGCGACTAATGAAAAACTGTTTTTT.

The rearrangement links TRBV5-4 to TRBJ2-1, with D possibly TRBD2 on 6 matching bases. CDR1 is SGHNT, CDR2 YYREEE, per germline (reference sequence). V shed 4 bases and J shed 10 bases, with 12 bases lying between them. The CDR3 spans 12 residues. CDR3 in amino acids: CASSPPRGEQFF. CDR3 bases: TGTGCCAGCAGCCCCCCGCGGGGAGAGCAGTTCTTC. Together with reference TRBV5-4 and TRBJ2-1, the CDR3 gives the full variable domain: ETGVTQSPTHLIKTRGQQVTLRCSSQSGHNTVSWYQQALGQGPQFIFQYYREEENGRGNFPPRFSGLQFPNYSSELNVNALELDDSALYLCASSPPRGEQFFGPGTRLTVL.

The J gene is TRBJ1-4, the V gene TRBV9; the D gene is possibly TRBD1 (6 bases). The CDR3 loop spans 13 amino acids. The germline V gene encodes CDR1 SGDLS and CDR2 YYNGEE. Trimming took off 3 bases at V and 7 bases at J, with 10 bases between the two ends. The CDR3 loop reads CASSAGQSEKLFF. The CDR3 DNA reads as TGTGCCAGCAGCGCCGGACAGTCTGAAAAACTGTTTTTT.

CDR3 sequence reads: CAWSDRPEGGTQYF. CDR3 DNA sequence: TGTGCCTGGAGTGATCGGCCTGAGGGCGGGACCCAGTACTTC. The chain recombines TRBV30 with TRBJ2-5; TRBD2 might be the D (5 bases). CDR3 length equals 14 residues. Germline-derived CDR1 and CDR2 are GTSNPN and SVGIG (reference sequence). V lost 1 base, J lost 7 bases, and 16 bases lay in between.

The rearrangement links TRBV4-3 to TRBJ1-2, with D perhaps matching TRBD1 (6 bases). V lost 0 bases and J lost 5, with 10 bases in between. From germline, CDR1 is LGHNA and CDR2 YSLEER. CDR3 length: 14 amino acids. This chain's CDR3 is CASSQDRDTYGYTF. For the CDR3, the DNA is TGCGCCAGCAGCCAAGACCGGGACACATATGGCTACACCTTC.

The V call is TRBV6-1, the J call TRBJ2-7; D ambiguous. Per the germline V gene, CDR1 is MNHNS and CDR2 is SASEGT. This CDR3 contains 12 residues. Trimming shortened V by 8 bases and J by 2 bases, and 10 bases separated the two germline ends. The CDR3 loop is CASLGRTYEQYF. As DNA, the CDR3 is TGTGCCAGCTTGGGCAGAACCTACGAGCAGTACTTC.

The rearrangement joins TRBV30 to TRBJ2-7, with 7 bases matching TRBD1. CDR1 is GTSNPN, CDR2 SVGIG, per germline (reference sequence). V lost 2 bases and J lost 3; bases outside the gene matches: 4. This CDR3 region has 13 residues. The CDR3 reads CAWSLTGFYEQYF. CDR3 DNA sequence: TGTGCCTGGAGTCTGACAGGGTTCTACGAGCAGTACTTC.

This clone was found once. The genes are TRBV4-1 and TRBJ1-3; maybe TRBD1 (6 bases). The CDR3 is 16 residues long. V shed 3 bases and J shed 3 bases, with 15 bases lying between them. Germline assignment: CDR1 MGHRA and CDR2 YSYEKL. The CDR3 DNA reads TGCGCCAGCAGCCATAAAGGGGGGCCGGATGGAAACACCATATATTTT. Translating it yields CASSHKGGPDGNTIYF.